The rows below give T cell receptor beta chains drawn from one sample of a study of T cells in Graves' hyperthyroidism and ophthalmopathy. Each CDR3 protein is one row after TCRdb ran MiXCR on the multiplex PCR reads. The sample contains about 400,000 distinct CDR3 sequences, about 15% of which appear only once. Specimen: blood. The receptors here all came from a woman younger than 30 with Graves' hyperthyroidism that later progressed to Graves' ophthalmopathy. Both conserved end residues are part of each CDR3. The D gene is left open where the match is weak. The size entry is marked missing in some rows and otherwise reads once, few, many or a size class.

d_call	v_call	clone_size	j_call	cdr3_aa	cdr3_nt
-	TRBV3-2	-	TRBJ2-1	CASSPEIAGPLSYNEQFF	TGTGCCAGCAGCCCAGAGATAGCGGGGCCCCTCTCCTACAATGAGCAGTTCTTC
TRBD2	TRBV12-3/TRBV12-4	-	TRBJ2-3	CASSAGLAGTDTQYF	TGTGCCAGCAGTGCGGGACTAGCGGGAACAGATACGCAGTATTTT
TRBD1	TRBV28	many	TRBJ1-4	CASSPAGTGNEKLFF	TGTGCCAGCAGCCCAGCCGGGACAGGGAATGAAAAACTGTTTTTT
-	TRBV5-1	many	TRBJ2-7	CASSRDRTGTYEQYF	TGCGCCAGCAGCCGAGACAGAACCGGCACCTACGAGCAGTACTTC
-	TRBV2	many	TRBJ1-2	CASSDVTQNYGYTF	TGTGCCAGCAGTGACGTCACCCAAAACTATGGCTACACCTTC
TRBD1	TRBV29-1	-	TRBJ1-1	CSVGQGTTEAFF	TGCAGCGTGGGACAGGGGACCACTGAAGCTTTCTTT
-	TRBV28	many	TRBJ1-1	CASSLSDDMNTEAFF	TGTGCCAGCAGCCTGAGCGATGACATGAACACTGAAGCTTTCTTT
-	TRBV3-1	-	TRBJ1-3	CASSQDRGHSGNTIYF	TGTGCCAGCAGCCAAGATCGGGGGCACTCTGGAAACACCATATATTTT
TRBD2	TRBV2	-	TRBJ2-1	CASTTGTSSYNEQFF	TGTGCCAGCACCACGGGGACTAGCTCCTACAATGAGCAGTTCTTC
-	TRBV18	many	TRBJ2-3	CASSPRGKDTQYF	TGTGCCAGCTCACCACGGGGGAAAGATACGCAGTATTTT
TRBD2	TRBV20-1	many	TRBJ2-7	CSARGFPGLAGGPRYEQYF	TGCAGTGCTAGAGGCTTCCCGGGACTAGCGGGAGGGCCGCGCTACGAGCAGTACTTC
-	TRBV6-2/TRBV6-3	-	TRBJ2-4	CASSYSTPNIQYF	TGTGCCAGCAGTTACTCGACACCAAACATTCAGTACTTC
-	TRBV7-2	few	TRBJ2-7	CASSSPDRIQAYEQYF	TGTGCCAGCAGCTCCCCCGACAGAATCCAAGCCTACGAGCAGTACTTC
-	TRBV20-1	many	TRBJ2-7	CSARDRFTIYEQYF	TGCAGTGCTAGAGATCGTTTCACGATCTACGAGCAGTACTTC
-	TRBV18	-	TRBJ1-6	CASSPTNQVLALHF	TGTGCCAGCTCACCAACAAACCAGGTCTTGGCCCTCCACTTT
TRBD2	TRBV7-2	many	TRBJ2-7	CASSPAAVAGAGEQYF	TGTGCCAGCAGCCCCGCGGCGGTAGCGGGAGCGGGCGAGCAGTACTTC
TRBD2	TRBV18	many	TRBJ2-1	CASSPPAGDLYNEQFF	TGTGCCAGCTCACCACCTGCGGGAGACCTATACAATGAGCAGTTCTTC